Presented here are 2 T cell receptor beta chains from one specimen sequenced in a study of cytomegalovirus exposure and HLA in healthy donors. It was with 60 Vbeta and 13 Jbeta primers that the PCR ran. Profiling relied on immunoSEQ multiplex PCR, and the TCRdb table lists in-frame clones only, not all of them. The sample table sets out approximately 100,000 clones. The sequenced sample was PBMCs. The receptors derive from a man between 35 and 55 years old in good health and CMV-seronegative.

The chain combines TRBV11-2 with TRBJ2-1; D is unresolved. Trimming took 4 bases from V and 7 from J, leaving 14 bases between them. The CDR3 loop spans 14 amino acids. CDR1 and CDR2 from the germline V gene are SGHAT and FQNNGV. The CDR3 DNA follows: TGTGCCAGCAGCTCCCCTGTAACCGGTAATGAGCAGTTCTTC. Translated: CASSSPVTGNEQFF.

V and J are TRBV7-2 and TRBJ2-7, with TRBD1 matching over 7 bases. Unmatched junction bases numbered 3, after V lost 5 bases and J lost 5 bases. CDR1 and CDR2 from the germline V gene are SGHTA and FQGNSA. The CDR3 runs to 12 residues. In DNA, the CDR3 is TGTGCCAGCAGCGCGACAGGGAACGAGCAGTACTTC. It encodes CASSATGNEQYF.